A single sample is the source of the 27 T cell receptor beta chains below, sequenced in a study of human T cells and chemical hapten exposure. TCRdb reprocessed the RACE reads with MiXCR, giving one entry per CDR3 protein. Seen here are roughly 50,000 distinct CDR3 sequences, over 9.5% observed once, and the top ten hold 1.5% to 2%. Time point specified: patch test 2, 6 weeks after DPC sensitization. The sample's treatment: therapeutic diphenylcyclopropenone sensitization with weekly scalp DPC. Specimen: whole blood, collected in connection with sensitization to the hapten diphenylcyclopropenone (DPC). The receptor set was obtained from a woman aged 45-65 years with alopecia areata. Some clones in this sample may be carry-over from other donors' samples.

The chain couples TRBV2 to TRBJ1-4; weak D call: TRBD1 (5 bases). V was trimmed by 4 bases and J by 0 bases, leaving 9 bases between them. Germline V gene sequence: CDR1 SNHLY, CDR2 FYNNEI. The CDR3 is made up of 15 amino acids. The CDR3: CASSGGPATNEKLFF. The CDR3 coding sequence is TGTGCCAGCAGTGGGGGCCCTGCAACTAATGAAAAACTGTTTTTT.

This clonotype turned up a few times. The chain recombines TRBV28 with TRBJ2-4; D tentatively reads TRBD1 or TRBD2 (7 bases each). The CDR3 is 15 residues long. Germline CDR1 reads MDHEN; CDR2 reads SYDVKM. V lost 1 base to trimming and J lost 8 bases, with 15 bases between them. The CDR3 sequence is CASSLSGGVVDIQYF. The CDR3 nucleotides are TGTGCCAGCAGTTTATCAGGGGGGGTAGTAGACATTCAGTACTTC.

This clonotype occurred many times. The chain couples TRBV29-1 to TRBJ1-2; 7 bases match TRBD1. V lost 5 bases, J lost 5 bases, and 11 bases stayed unmatched. Germline CDR1 reads SQVTM; CDR2 reads ANQGSEA. The CDR3 is 14 residues long. CDR3 loop: CSVLRDRAAYGYTF. CDR3 coding DNA: TGCAGCGTTCTCCGGGACAGAGCTGCGTATGGCTACACCTTC.

The chain uses TRBV20-1 and TRBJ1-6; TRBD1 agrees at 10 bases. The germline V gene has CDR1 DFQATT and CDR2 SNEGSKA (reference sequence). The CDR3 is 15 residues long. Trimming at V came to 5 bases and at J to 6 bases, leaving 7 bases not matched to a gene. CDR3 in amino acids: CSAPGQGIGNSPLHF. The DNA for the CDR3 is TGCAGTGCTCCGGGACAGGGGATTGGTAATTCACCCCTCCACTTT.

This clonotype came up many times. This chain connects TRBV6-2 or TRBV6-3 to TRBJ2-7, with TRBD2 matching over 8 bases. Germline lookup yields CDR1 MNHEY and CDR2 SVGEGT. The trim removed 5 bases at V and 3 bases at J, leaving 12 bases unmatched. The length of the CDR3 is 16 residues. CDR3 in amino acids: CASSTGLAQNFYEQYF. CDR3 sequence (DNA): TGTGCCAGCAGTACCGGACTAGCCCAGAATTTCTACGAGCAGTACTTC.

This clonotype was observed once. The chain carries TRBV12-3 or TRBV12-4 and TRBJ2-7, with 8 bases fitting TRBD2. After removal of 5 bases from V and 5 bases from J, the junction contained 8 bases not matched to a gene. The CDR3 runs 14 residues. Here the CDR3 DNA reads TGTGCCAGCAGTCAGACGACTAGCGTCGACGAGCAGTACTTC. Its protein is CASSQTTSVDEQYF.

The sample holds many counts of this clonotype. The rearrangement uses TRBV7-2 and TRBJ2-5; weak D call: TRBD1 (6 bases). The CDR3 extends over 13 amino acids. V was trimmed by 5 bases and J by 0 bases, leaving 7 bases between them. Germline-derived CDR1 and CDR2 are SGHTA and FQGNSA. The CDR3 region is CASSRDNQETQYF. In DNA form, the CDR3 reads TGTGCCAGCAGCCGGGACAACCAAGAGACCCAGTACTTC.

This clonotype turned up a few times. V is TRBV7-2 and J is TRBJ1-1; no clear D. V dropped 1 base and J dropped 1 base, with 7 bases sitting between them. In germline, CDR1 is SGHTA, CDR2 FQGNSA. The length of the CDR3 is 14 residues. The CDR3 loop reads CASSLVMGNTEAFF. CDR3 DNA: TGTGCCAGCAGCTTAGTAATGGGGAACACTGAAGCTTTCTTT.

The chain links TRBV20-1 to TRBJ1-5, with D possibly being TRBD1 (5 bases). Trimming cost V 3 bases and J 4 bases, with 16 bases left between them. Germline V gives CDR1 DFQATT, CDR2 SNEGSKA (reference sequence). This CDR3 spans 15 amino acids. The CDR3 loop reads CSARGTALPNQPQHF. In DNA form, the CDR3 reads TGCAGTGCTAGGGGGACGGCCCTCCCGAATCAGCCCCAGCATTTT.

This clonotype came up a few times. J is TRBJ2-3 and V is TRBV19; 9 nucleotides match TRBD2. Germline V gene sequence: CDR1 LNHDA, CDR2 SQIVND (reference sequence). The CDR3 has 16 amino acids. V trimming: 5 bases; J trimming: 6 bases; junction bases outside the gene matches: 12. CDR3 protein: CASSPSPSGGTDTQYF. In DNA form, the CDR3 reads TGTGCCAGTAGTCCTTCCCCCAGCGGGGGGACTGATACGCAGTATTTT.

This clonotype occurred many times. This chain joins TRBV4-1 and TRBJ1-5; a possible D gene is TRBD1 (5 bases). Germline V gives CDR1 MGHRA, CDR2 YSYEKL. V lost 1 base and J 4 bases, leaving 14 bases between the germline ends. The length of the CDR3 is 16 residues. CDR3 nucleotide sequence: TGCGCCAGCAGCCAAGCCCTGACAGAGGGTAATCAGCCCCAGCATTTT. Protein: CASSQALTEGNQPQHF.

The J gene is TRBJ2-7, the V gene TRBV5-4; weak D call: TRBD2 (6 bases). CDR1 and CDR2 (germline): SGHNT, YYREEE (reference sequence). V was trimmed by 3 bases and J by 1 base, leaving 14 bases between them. The CDR3 has 15 residues. CDR3 residues: CASSSQWGVSYEQYF. The CDR3 DNA is TGTGCCAGCAGCTCTCAATGGGGGGTTTCCTACGAGCAGTACTTC.

A few counts support this clonotype. CDR3 region: CASRKTSGSPLWIQETQYF. DNA of the CDR3: TGCGCCAGCAGAAAGACTAGCGGGAGCCCCCTTTGGATCCAAGAGACCCAGTACTTC. The gene calls are TRBV5-1 and TRBJ2-5; TRBD2 agrees at 12 bases. The V gene's germline CDR1 is SGHRS and CDR2 YFSETQ. The CDR3 is 19 amino acids. J was trimmed by 1 base and V by 5 bases; bases with no gene match: 15.

This chain joins TRBV6-5 and TRBJ1-3, with 7 bases aligning to TRBD1. CDR1 and CDR2 from the germline V gene are MNHEY and SVGAGI. V trimming: 5 bases; J trimming: 1 base; junction bases outside the gene matches: 5. This CDR3 spans 15 amino acids. Here the CDR3 DNA reads TGTGCCAGCAGTCCACAGGGGAGGTCTGGAAACACCATATATTTT. Translation: CASSPQGRSGNTIYF.

This clonotype was seen more than once but under ten times. The chain has TRBV15 and TRBJ2-7, with 7 bases matching TRBD1. V shed 1 base, J shed 3 bases, and the junction held 6 bases outside the gene matches. The CDR3 consists of 15 residues. Germline V gene lookup returns CDR1 LNHNV and CDR2 YYDKDF (reference sequence). The CDR3 sequence is CATSRAGTAVYEQYF. In DNA, the CDR3 is TGTGCCACCAGCAGAGCCGGGACAGCCGTCTACGAGCAGTACTTC.

J is TRBJ1-6 and V is TRBV12-3 or TRBV12-4; D not certain. The CDR3 is 14 residues long. V lost 5 bases and J lost 7, with 12 bases in between. CDR3 nucleotides: TGTGCCAGCAGTCGAGCGCCATTCAATTCACCCCTCCACTTT. It encodes CASSRAPFNSPLHF.

V is TRBV7-2 and J is TRBJ2-7; TRBD1 matches 7 bases. CDR3 length equals 14 residues. In germline, CDR1 is SGHTA, CDR2 FQGNSA. Losses at the gene ends were 6 bases for V and 4 bases for J; bases not matched to a gene: 9. CDR3 protein: CASSLGRGIYEQYF. The CDR3 coding sequence is TGTGCCAGCAGTCTCGGCAGGGGGATATACGAGCAGTACTTC.

This clonotype has a count of ten or more. The chain has TRBV20-1 and TRBJ1-1; D unresolved. CDR1 is DFQATT, CDR2 SNEGSKA, per germline (reference sequence). V lost 5 bases to trimming and J lost 0 bases, with 10 bases between them. CDR3 length: 13 amino acids. This CDR3 reads CSAQRGMNTEAFF. The DNA of the CDR3 is TGCAGTGCTCAACGAGGGATGAACACTGAAGCTTTCTTT.

The sample holds many counts of this clonotype. This chain joins TRBV9 and TRBJ1-5; maybe TRBD1 (6 bases). Germline loops: CDR1 SGDLS, CDR2 YYNGEE. V lost 0 bases and J lost 4, with 11 bases in between. The CDR3 loop spans 15 amino acids. This CDR3 is CASSVGQGSNQPQHF. In DNA form, the CDR3 reads TGTGCCAGCAGCGTAGGGCAGGGGTCTAATCAGCCCCAGCATTTT.

This clonotype occurred many times. This chain connects TRBV28 to TRBJ2-1; 12 positions agree with TRBD1. Looked up from germline, CDR1 is MDHEN and CDR2 is SYDVKM. CDR3 length equals 16 residues. Trimming at V came to 7 bases and at J to 8 bases, leaving 12 bases not matched to a gene. DNA of the CDR3: TGTGCCAGCATGGGGACAGGGGGCCCTTCGGTCTATGAGCAGTTCTTC. Its protein product is CASMGTGGPSVYEQFF. The variable domain in full, completed from reference TRBV28 and TRBJ2-1, reads DVKVTQSSRYLVKRTGEKVFLECVQDMDHENMFWYRQDPGLGLRLIYFSYDVKMKEKGDIPEGYSVSREKKERFSLILESASTNQTSMYLCASMGTGGPSVYEQFFGPGTRLTVL.

This clonotype showed up just a few times. The J gene is TRBJ1-6, the V gene TRBV20-1; a possible D gene is TRBD1 (6 bases). In germline, CDR1 is DFQATT, CDR2 SNEGSKA (reference sequence). V shed 5 bases and J shed 0 bases, with 14 bases lying between them. This CDR3 region has 16 residues. The CDR3 sequence is CSAPTGSSSYNSPLHF. Written as DNA, the CDR3 is TGCAGTGCTCCCACAGGGTCCAGCTCCTATAATTCACCCCTCCACTTT.

This clonotype has more than one count but fewer than ten. The chain recombines TRBV7-9 with TRBJ1-5, with 9 positions matching TRBD1. There are 17 residues in the CDR3. The V segment lost 0 bases and the J segment 5 bases; nucleotides outside the gene matches: 8. Germline V gene data show CDR1 as SEHNR and CDR2 as FQNEAQ (reference sequence). Here the CDR3 DNA reads TGTGCCAGCAGCTTAGCAGCCGGGACAGGGACAGATCAGCCCCAGCATTTT. Its translation: CASSLAAGTGTDQPQHF.

The chain couples TRBV29-1 to TRBJ1-2; no definite D call. Germline CDR1 reads SQVTM; CDR2 reads ANQGSEA. The V gene lost 5 bases and the J gene lost 6 bases, with 1 base spanning the gap. This CDR3 is built from 8 residues. The CDR3 sequence is CSVNGYTF. The CDR3 DNA is TGCAGCGTTAATGGCTACACCTTC.

This clonotype turned up a few times. This rearrangement joins TRBV4-1 to TRBJ2-7, with a possible D match to TRBD2 (5 bases). From germline, CDR1 is MGHRA and CDR2 YSYEKL. The CDR3 totals 13 residues. V shed 5 bases and J shed 3 bases, with 11 bases lying between them. The CDR3 sequence is CASSGGVFYEQYF. The CDR3 bases are TGCGCCAGCAGCGGAGGAGTGTTCTACGAGCAGTACTTC.

This clonotype occurred a few times. The rearrangement uses TRBV7-8 and TRBJ2-2; 9 bases line up with TRBD1. This CDR3 comprises 16 residues. Germline V gene sequence: CDR1 SGHVS, CDR2 FQNEAQ. The trim removed 2 bases at V and 3 bases at J, leaving 4 bases unmatched. CDR3 coding DNA: TGTGCCAGCAGCTTACGGGACAGGGTTTACACCGGGGAGCTGTTTTTT. This translates into CASSLRDRVYTGELFF.

This clonotype appeared a few times. The rearrangement uses TRBV2 and TRBJ2-3, with no clear D. The CDR3 has 16 amino acids. V lost 3 bases, J lost 1 base, and 14 bases lay in between. Looked up from germline, CDR1 is SNHLY and CDR2 is FYNNEI. CDR3 sequence reads: CASSEYGGTRTDTQYF. The CDR3 DNA reads TGTGCCAGCAGTGAGTACGGCGGCACCCGCACAGATACGCAGTATTTT.

This chain uses TRBV6-4 with TRBJ2-1; the D is unclear. Trimming took off 2 bases at V and 0 bases at J, with 5 bases between the two ends. This CDR3 contains 14 residues. Germline values: CDR1 MRHNA, CDR2 SNTAGT. CDR3 loop: CASSDRSSYNEQFF. Written as DNA, the CDR3 is TGTGCCAGCAGTGACAGGAGCTCCTACAATGAGCAGTTCTTC.